The 25 T cell receptor beta chains given below trace back to one sample, sequenced in a study of long-term antiretroviral therapy in people with HIV. Running of the v3.0 immunoSEQ assay took place at survey level. Sequenced by immunoSEQ multiplex PCR; TCRdb stores in-frame clones only, minus some. The data show 30,000 or so clones, 80% to 90% seen once. The specimen was unsorted PBMCs, collected 0.8 years before starting antiretroviral therapy. The receptors shown here come from a young man with HIV.

The chain recombines TRBV25-1 with TRBJ1-2; no clear D. The germline V and J ends were trimmed by 2 bases and 4 bases, with 17 bases remaining between them. Germline V gives CDR1 MGHDK, CDR2 SYGVNS. The CDR3 extends over 16 amino acids. CDR3 in DNA: TGTGCCAGCAGTGAAGGTGGGGTGGGTCGCGGCTATGGCTACACCTTC. This gives the protein CASSEGGVGRGYGYTF.

The chain recombines TRBV6-6 with TRBJ2-1; tentatively, D is TRBD2 (5 bases). There are 15 residues in the CDR3. Germline-derived CDR1 and CDR2 are MNHNY and SVGAGI (reference sequence). Trimming took 5 bases from V and 1 from J, leaving 12 bases between them. CDR3 region: CASSLEDSSYNEQFF. The CDR3, as DNA: TGTGCCAGCAGTCTTGAGGACTCGTCCTACAATGAGCAGTTCTTC.

This clone was seen only a few times. The rearrangement uses TRBV19 and TRBJ1-5; D is unresolved. There are 12 residues in the CDR3. The germline V gene has CDR1 LNHDA and CDR2 SQIVND (reference sequence). Trimming took 6 bases from V and 4 from J, leaving 7 bases between them. CDR3 region: CASRTANQPQHF. CDR3 DNA: TGTGCCAGTAGAACAGCTAATCAGCCCCAGCATTTT.

The chain joins TRBV11-2 to TRBJ1-5; D remains ambiguous. The CDR3 length is 14 residues. The germline V gene has CDR1 SGHAT and CDR2 FQNNGV. The V end was cut by 4 bases, the J end by 0 bases, with 7 bases between. CDR3 in DNA: TGTGCCAGCAGCTCGCTACATAGCAATCAGCCCCAGCATTTT. The encoded protein is CASSSLHSNQPQHF.

The rearrangement links TRBV19 to TRBJ2-7; a weak D match, TRBD1 (5 bases). The CDR3 has 12 residues. Trimming shortened V by 5 bases and J by 2 bases, and 7 bases separated the two germline ends. In germline, CDR1 is LNHDA, CDR2 SQIVND (reference sequence). The CDR3 loop is CASSSGTYEQYF. CDR3 DNA sequence: TGTGCCAGTAGTTCAGGGACCTACGAGCAGTACTTC.

The chain links TRBV9 to TRBJ1-2; 8 bases map to TRBD1. J lost 4 bases, V lost 4 bases, and 6 bases had no gene match. Germline V CDR1 and CDR2: SGDLS, YYNGEE. CDR3 length: 14 residues. The CDR3 sequence is CASSQTDRVYGYTF. CDR3 nucleotides: TGTGCCAGCAGCCAAACGGACAGGGTCTATGGCTACACCTTC.

This clone was recorded once. V and J are TRBV5-1 and TRBJ2-7; D is possibly TRBD2 (5 bases). V gave up 5 bases and J gave up 2 bases, with 17 bases separating them. The CDR3 sequence is 15 residues long. Germline V gene sequence: CDR1 SGHRS, CDR2 YFSETQ. The CDR3 sequence is CASSPGKFRTYEQYF. CDR3 DNA: TGCGCCAGCAGTCCCGGGAAGTTTAGGACCTACGAGCAGTACTTC.

The chain combines TRBV29-1 with TRBJ2-7; D uncertain. This CDR3 is 10 amino acids long. CDR1 SQVTM and CDR2 ANQGSEA come from the germline V gene. V gave up 6 bases and J gave up 1 base, with 4 bases separating them. CDR3 sequence: CSVISYEQYF. CDR3 sequence (DNA): TGCAGCGTCATATCCTACGAGCAGTACTTC.

This chain links TRBV6-1 with TRBJ2-7; weak D call: TRBD2 (6 bases). The V gene's germline CDR1 is MNHNS and CDR2 SASEGT. V was clipped by 8 bases and J by 3 bases, with 20 bases between them. The length of the CDR3 is 15 residues. Here the CDR3 DNA reads TGTGCCAGCGTTAGGAGGGAGGATCCCTACTACGAGCAGTACTTC. Translated, it gives CASVRREDPYYEQYF.

This clone was seen just once. The CDR3 loop is CASSEWVNNSPLHF. CDR3 sequence (DNA): TGTGCCAGCAGTGAATGGGTTAATAATTCACCCCTCCACTTT. The rearrangement joins TRBV2 to TRBJ1-6, with D unclear. Germline V gene sequence: CDR1 SNHLY, CDR2 FYNNEI. This CDR3 has 14 residues. The germline V and J ends were trimmed by 2 bases and 5 bases, with 7 bases remaining between them.

The J gene is TRBJ1-2, the V gene TRBV2; D possibly corresponds to TRBD1 (5 bases). The CDR3 runs to 15 residues. The V end lost 6 bases, the J end lost 5 bases, and 19 bases lay between the germline ends. Germline V gives CDR1 SNHLY, CDR2 FYNNEI. CDR3 in amino acids: CASRLEVFRGYGYTF. The CDR3 DNA follows: TGTGCCAGCAGATTGGAGGTGTTTAGGGGTTATGGCTACACCTTC.

The chain joins TRBV11-2 to TRBJ1-1; perhaps TRBD1 as D (5 bases). V was shortened by 3 bases and J by 11 bases, with 10 bases between the two germline ends. The germline V gene encodes CDR1 SGHAT and CDR2 FQNNGV. The CDR3 has 11 residues. This chain's CDR3 is CASSLGTGAFF. Here the CDR3 DNA reads TGTGCCAGCAGCTTGGGGACTGGGGCTTTCTTT. Variable domain in full (rest from reference TRBV11-2 and TRBJ1-1): EAGVAQSPRYKIIEKRQSVAFWCNPISGHATLYWYQQILGQGPKLLIQFQNNGVVDDSQLPKDRFSAERLKGVDSTLKIQPAKLEDSAVYLCASSLGTGAFFGQGTRLTVV.

The chain is built from TRBV5-1 and TRBJ2-2; perhaps TRBD2 as D (5 bases). This CDR3 region has 14 residues. V was shortened by 4 bases and J by 4 bases, with 11 bases between the two germline ends. Per the germline V gene, CDR1 is SGHRS and CDR2 is YFSETQ. The CDR3 sequence is CASSGRTGTGELFF. CDR3 coding DNA: TGCGCCAGCAGCGGACGGACTGGCACCGGGGAGCTGTTTTTT.

This clone was detected only a few times. The chain combines TRBV10-3 with TRBJ1-1; D is uncertain. The germline V gene has CDR1 ENHRY and CDR2 SYGVKD. The CDR3 covers 12 residues. The ends were cut back, 3 bases at V and 0 bases at J, with 2 bases in the middle. The CDR3 reads CAISDLNTEAFF. CDR3 DNA: TGTGCCATCAGTGACTTGAACACTGAAGCTTTCTTT.

The rearrangement links TRBV19 to TRBJ1-1; D uncertain. V shed 6 bases and J shed 4 bases, with 6 bases lying between them. The germline CDR1 and CDR2 sequences are LNHDA and SQIVND (reference sequence). This CDR3 spans 11 amino acids. This CDR3 is CASRRGTEAFF. The CDR3 bases are TGTGCCAGTAGGCGCGGCACTGAAGCTTTCTTT.

The genes are TRBV30 and TRBJ1-5; tentatively, D is TRBD1 (6 bases). The germline V gene has CDR1 GTSNPN and CDR2 SVGIG (reference sequence). Trimming cost V 1 base and J 4 bases, with 17 bases left between them. This CDR3 comprises 16 residues. CDR3 in DNA: TGTGCCTGGAGTGCTGTCACAGGGAGTAGAAATCAGCCCCAGCATTTT. This sequence encodes CAWSAVTGSRNQPQHF.

The V call is TRBV5-1, the J call TRBJ1-2; no reliable D call. Germline-derived CDR1 and CDR2 are SGHRS and YFSETQ. This CDR3 has 15 amino acids. Deletions cut 4 bases from V and 4 bases from J, with 17 bases between. The CDR3 bases are TGCGCCAGCAGCCCCTCCGGACCGGACGTCTATGGCTACACCTTC. Translation gives CASSPSGPDVYGYTF.

The rearrangement uses TRBV6-1 and TRBJ2-6; D remains unclear. The CDR3 sequence is 12 residues long. With 7 bases removed from V and 4 bases from J, the gap between germline ends came to 5 bases. Germline loops: CDR1 MNHNS, CDR2 SASEGT. CDR3 region: CASTLGANVLTF. In DNA form, the CDR3 reads TGTGCCAGCACATTGGGGGCCAACGTCCTGACTTTC.

Here the CDR3 reads CASSPSGGVTYEQYF. In nucleotides, the CDR3 is TGTGCCAGCAGCCCCAGCGGGGGGGTCACCTACGAGCAGTACTTC. This sequence joins TRBV5-4 and TRBJ2-7, with 10 bases that match TRBD2. V was clipped by 4 bases and J by 2 bases; unmatched bases: 6. CDR3 length: 15 residues. The V gene's germline CDR1 is SGHNT and CDR2 YYREEE (reference sequence). Filled out from reference TRBV5-4 and TRBJ2-7, the complete variable domain reads ETGVTQSPTHLIKTRGQQVTLRCSSQSGHNTVSWYQQALGQGPQFIFQYYREEENGRGNFPPRFSGLQFPNYSSELNVNALELDDSALYLCASSPSGGVTYEQYFGPGTRLTVT.

The chain employs TRBV11-2 and TRBJ2-1; D is undetermined. CDR1 is SGHAT, CDR2 FQNNGV, per germline. V lost 0 bases to trimming and J lost 6 bases, with 9 bases between them. The CDR3 has 14 residues. Written as DNA, the CDR3 is TGTGCCAGCAGCTTAGATCAACCTCCCAATGAGCAGTTCTTC. It encodes CASSLDQPPNEQFF.

This chain links TRBV4-1 with TRBJ1-1, with a possible D match to TRBD1 (6 bases). The germline CDR1 and CDR2 sequences are MGHRA and YSYEKL. Trimming shortened V by 1 base and J by 4 bases, and 7 bases separated the two germline ends. The CDR3 runs to 13 residues. CDR3 sequence (DNA): TGCGCCAGCAGCCAAGTAGGGGGCACTGAAGCTTTCTTT. Residues: CASSQVGGTEAFF.

V and J are TRBV7-8 and TRBJ2-2, with D possibly matching TRBD1 (6 bases). The CDR3 runs to 15 residues. From germline, CDR1 is SGHVS and CDR2 FQNEAQ. The ends were cut back, 5 bases at V and 2 bases at J, with 12 bases in the middle. The CDR3 loop reads CASSPDGTNTGELFF. In DNA, the CDR3 is TGTGCCAGCAGCCCTGACGGGACAAACACCGGGGAGCTGTTTTTT.

The chain carries TRBV4-3 and TRBJ1-2; weak D call: TRBD1 (6 bases). The CDR3 is made up of 15 amino acids. V dropped 4 bases and J dropped 5 bases, with 17 bases sitting between them. CDR1 and CDR2 from the germline V gene are LGHNA and YSLEER. In DNA, the CDR3 is TGCGCCAGCAGCCCCTCCCCAGGGGTGGAATATGGCTACACCTTC. Translated: CASSPSPGVEYGYTF.

The chain carries TRBV11-2 and TRBJ2-3, with 7 bases matching TRBD2. The CDR3 loop spans 15 amino acids. Trimming removed 2 bases from V and 6 bases from J; junction bases left unmatched: 8. CDR1 and CDR2 from the germline V gene are SGHAT and FQNNGV. The CDR3 sequence is CASSLLAGVVDTQYF. In nucleotides, the CDR3 is TGTGCCAGCAGCTTATTGGCGGGGGTAGTGGATACGCAGTATTTT. The entire variable domain, with the rest obtained from reference TRBV11-2 and TRBJ2-3, is as follows: EAGVAQSPRYKIIEKRQSVAFWCNPISGHATLYWYQQILGQGPKLLIQFQNNGVVDDSQLPKDRFSAERLKGVDSTLKIQPAKLEDSAVYLCASSLLAGVVDTQYFGPGTRLTVL.

The chain is built from TRBV13 and TRBJ2-7; D perhaps matches TRBD2 (5 bases). Germline-derived CDR1 and CDR2 are PRHDT and FYEKMQ (reference sequence). The CDR3 loop spans 14 amino acids. Trimming shortened V by 4 bases and J by 3 bases, and 13 bases separated the two germline ends. As DNA, the CDR3 is TGTGCCAGCAGCTCCGGGGTCAGAGACTACGAGCAGTACTTC. Protein product: CASSSGVRDYEQYF.